One T cell receptor beta chain is described in this entry. Its target is unknown. Starting from roughly 0.5 ug of total RNA, TCR beta cDNA was produced with a primer in the constant region. Sequencing libraries for TCR beta derived from three nested multiplex PCR rounds that used slightly modified ARM-PCR. Running 10 cycles apiece, the first two PCR rounds relied on TRBV1-TRBV30 forward primers together with a C-beta reverse primer. From the multiplex PCR reads, TCRdb called clonotypes with MiXCR, one entry per CDR3 protein. Of 250,000 to 350,000 distinct CDR3 sequences listed, roughly 60% were seen once; the top ten hold around 15%. Germline CDR1 is SGHNT and CDR2 is YYREEE (reference sequence). The ends lost 0 bases at V and 1 base at J; junction bases unmatched: 3. The CDR3 is made up of 15 amino acids. RNA was extracted from whole blood without cell sorting, alongside germline DNA. The data originate from a study of tumor-infiltrating lymphocytes in primary liver carcinoma. At the level of the study: Surgery removed the patients' primary liver carcinoma. These patients were men and women whose ages were 30 to 69 years. Maximum tumor diameters ranged from about 4.2 to 11 cm, stage T1-T3 N0M0. Study-level results: In tumor-adjacent and tumor-blood pairs, overlap was lower than in tumor region pairs.

Sequencing was performed on peripheral blood. The sequence was obtained from a woman in her 30s with primary liver carcinoma and hepatitis B virus infection. The chain couples TRBV5-4 to TRBJ2-5; 7 bases line up with TRBD2. DNA of the CDR3: TGTGCCAGCAGCTTGGGGACTAGTATCCAAGAGACCCAGTACTTC. It translates to CASSLGTSIQETQYF.